This T cell receptor beta chain originates from a study of blood T cell repertoires in COVID-19. About the study: The United States, Italy and Spain supplied acute and convalescent COVID-19 samples. The cDNA or gDNA used as material had been derived from T cells, B-cell-depleted T cells, or PBMCs.

Authors' processing steps: Amplification with reference gene primers provided the estimates of nucleated cell counts. Assay used: immunoSEQ multiplex PCR; TCRdb lists only in-frame clones, some missing. V and J calls and clone size are given by that table; D and trimming were obtained from the DNA. The sample lists fewer than 300,000 clones, roughly nine tenths seen once, with 2.2% in the top ten. This CDR3 is 16 amino acids long. The V and J ends lost 6 bases and 2 bases, in that order; junction bases with no gene match: 11. Germline V CDR1 and CDR2: SQVTM, ANQGSEA. The chain couples TRBV29-1 to TRBJ2-7, with 12 nucleotides matching TRBD2. This receptor was obtained from a woman in her twenties or thirties with COVID-19, enrolled during active disease. The sample comprised peripheral blood. CDR3 protein: CSVYGLAGRSTYEQYF. In nucleotides, the CDR3 is TGCAGCGTATACGGACTAGCGGGAAGGTCGACCTACGAGCAGTACTTC.